This T cell receptor (beta chain) appears in the sequencing data of a study of T cell changes during pregnancy in multiple sclerosis. Trimming pared 0 bases from V and 4 bases from J, leaving 18 bases between. The CDR3 extends over 17 amino acids. Germline V lookup: CDR1 MNHNS, CDR2 SASEGT. TCRdb's copy holds only in-frame clones and misses some; the assay was immunoSEQ multiplex PCR. The profile shows over 20,000 clones, roughly 84% of them singletons. This chain links TRBV6-1 with TRBJ1-2; D may be TRBD1 (5 bases). The sequence derives from a female donor with multiple sclerosis, enrolled in a pregnancy study. The source material was CD8+ T cells from peripheral blood mononuclear cells, sampled after pregnancy. CDR3 sequence: CASSEAGWAGSPYGYTF. DNA for the CDR3: TGTGCCAGCAGTGAAGCGGGGTGGGCAGGGTCTCCCTATGGCTACACCTTC.